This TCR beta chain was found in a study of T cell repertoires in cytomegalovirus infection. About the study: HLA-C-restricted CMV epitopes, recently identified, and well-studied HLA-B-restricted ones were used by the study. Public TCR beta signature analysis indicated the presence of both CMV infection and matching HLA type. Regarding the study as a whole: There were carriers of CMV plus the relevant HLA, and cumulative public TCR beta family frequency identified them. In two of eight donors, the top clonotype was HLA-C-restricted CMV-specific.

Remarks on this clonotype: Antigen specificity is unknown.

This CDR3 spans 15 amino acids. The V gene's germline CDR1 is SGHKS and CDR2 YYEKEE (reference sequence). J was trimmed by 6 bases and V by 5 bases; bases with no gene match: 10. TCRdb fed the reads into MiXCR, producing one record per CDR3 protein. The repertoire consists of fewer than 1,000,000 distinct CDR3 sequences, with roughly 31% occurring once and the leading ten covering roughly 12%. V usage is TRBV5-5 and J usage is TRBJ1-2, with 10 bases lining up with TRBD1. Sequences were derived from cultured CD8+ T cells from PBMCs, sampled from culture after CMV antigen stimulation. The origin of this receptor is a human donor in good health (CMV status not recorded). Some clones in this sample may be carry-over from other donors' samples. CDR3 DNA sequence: TGTGCCAGCAGTTCACTTCCCGGGACAGGGGATGGCTACACCTTC. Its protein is CASSSLPGTGDGYTF.